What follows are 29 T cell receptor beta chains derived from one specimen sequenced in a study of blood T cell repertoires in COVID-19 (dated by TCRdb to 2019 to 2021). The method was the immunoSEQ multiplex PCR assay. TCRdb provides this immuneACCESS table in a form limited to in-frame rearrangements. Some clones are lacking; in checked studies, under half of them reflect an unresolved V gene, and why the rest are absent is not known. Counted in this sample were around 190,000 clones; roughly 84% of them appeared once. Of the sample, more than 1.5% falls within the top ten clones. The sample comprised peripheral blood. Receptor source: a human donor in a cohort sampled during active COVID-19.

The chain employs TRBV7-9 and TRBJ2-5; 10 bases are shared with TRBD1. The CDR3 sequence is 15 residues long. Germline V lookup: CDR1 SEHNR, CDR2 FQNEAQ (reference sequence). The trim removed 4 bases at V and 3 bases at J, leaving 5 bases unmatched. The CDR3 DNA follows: TGTGCCAGCAGCTACCTCGGGACAGGGGAAGAGACCCAGTACTTC. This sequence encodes CASSYLGTGEETQYF.

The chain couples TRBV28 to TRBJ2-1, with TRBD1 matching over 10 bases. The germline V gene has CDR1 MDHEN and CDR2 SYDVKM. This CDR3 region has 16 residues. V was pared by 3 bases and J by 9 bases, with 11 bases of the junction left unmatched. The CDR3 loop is CASSFWGQGKGGEQFF. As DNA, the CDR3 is TGTGCCAGCAGTTTTTGGGGACAGGGGAAAGGAGGTGAGCAGTTCTTC.

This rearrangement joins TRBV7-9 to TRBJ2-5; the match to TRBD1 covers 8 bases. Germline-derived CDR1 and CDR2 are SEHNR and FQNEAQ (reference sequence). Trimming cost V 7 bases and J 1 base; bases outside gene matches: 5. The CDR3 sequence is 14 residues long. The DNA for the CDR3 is TGTGCCAGCATACAGGGGGACAGCCAAGAGACCCAGTACTTC. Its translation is CASIQGDSQETQYF.

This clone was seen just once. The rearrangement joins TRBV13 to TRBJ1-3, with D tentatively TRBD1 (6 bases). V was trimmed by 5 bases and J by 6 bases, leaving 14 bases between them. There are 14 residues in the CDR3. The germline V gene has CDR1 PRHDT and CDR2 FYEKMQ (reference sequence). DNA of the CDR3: TGTGCCAGCAGCCCACAGGGTCTAGCAAACACCATATATTTT. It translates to CASSPQGLANTIYF. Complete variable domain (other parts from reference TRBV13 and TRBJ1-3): AAGVIQSPRHLIKEKRETATLKCYPIPRHDTVYWYQQGPGQDPQFLISFYEKMQSDKGSIPDRFSAQQFSDYHSELNMSSLELGDSALYFCASSPQGLANTIYFGEGSWLTVV.

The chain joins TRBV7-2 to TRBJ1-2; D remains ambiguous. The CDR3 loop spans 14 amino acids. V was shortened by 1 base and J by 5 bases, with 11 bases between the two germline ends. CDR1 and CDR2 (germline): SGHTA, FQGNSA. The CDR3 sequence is CASSLGVRGYGYTF. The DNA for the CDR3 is TGTGCCAGCAGCTTAGGGGTTCGAGGGTATGGCTACACCTTC.

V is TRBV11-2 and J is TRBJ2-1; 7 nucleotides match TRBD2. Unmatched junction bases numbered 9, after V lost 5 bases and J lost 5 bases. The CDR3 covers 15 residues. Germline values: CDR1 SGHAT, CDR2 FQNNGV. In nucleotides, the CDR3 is TGTGCCAGCAGCCCCACGACCGGGACTAACAATGAGCAGTTCTTC. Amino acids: CASSPTTGTNNEQFF.

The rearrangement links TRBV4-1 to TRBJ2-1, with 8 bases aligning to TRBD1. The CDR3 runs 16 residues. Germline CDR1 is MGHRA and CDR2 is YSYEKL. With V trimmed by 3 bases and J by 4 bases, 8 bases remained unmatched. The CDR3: CASSQTGAARYNEQFF. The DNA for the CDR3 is TGCGCCAGCAGCCAGACAGGGGCAGCAAGATACAATGAGCAGTTCTTC.

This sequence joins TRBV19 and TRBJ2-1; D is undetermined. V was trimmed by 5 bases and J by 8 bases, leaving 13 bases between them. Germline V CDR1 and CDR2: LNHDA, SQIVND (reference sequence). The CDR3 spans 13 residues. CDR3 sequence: CASSPPSRDEQFF. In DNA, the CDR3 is TGTGCCAGTAGTCCCCCCTCCCGGGATGAGCAGTTCTTC.

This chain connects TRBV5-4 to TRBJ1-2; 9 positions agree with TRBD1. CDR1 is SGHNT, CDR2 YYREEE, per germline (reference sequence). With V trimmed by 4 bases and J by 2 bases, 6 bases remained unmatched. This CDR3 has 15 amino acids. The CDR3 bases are TGTGCCAGCAGCGTTGGGACAGGGCCAAACTATGGCTACACCTTC. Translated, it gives CASSVGTGPNYGYTF.

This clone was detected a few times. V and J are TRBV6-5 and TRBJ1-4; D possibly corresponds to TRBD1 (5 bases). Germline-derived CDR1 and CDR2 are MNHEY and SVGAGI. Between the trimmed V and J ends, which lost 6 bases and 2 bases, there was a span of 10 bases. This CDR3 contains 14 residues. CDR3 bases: TGTGCCAGCAGGATGGCAGGGACTAATGAAAAACTGTTTTTT. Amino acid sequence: CASRMAGTNEKLFF.

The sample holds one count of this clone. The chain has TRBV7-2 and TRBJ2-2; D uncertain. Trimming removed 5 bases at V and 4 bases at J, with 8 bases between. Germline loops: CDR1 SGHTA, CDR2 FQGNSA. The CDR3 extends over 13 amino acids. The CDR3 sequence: CASSLGSTGELFF. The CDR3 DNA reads TGTGCCAGCAGCCTGGGCAGCACCGGGGAGCTGTTTTTT.

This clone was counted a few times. CDR3: CASSSQGNQPQHF. As DNA, the CDR3 is TGTGCCAGTAGTTCCCAGGGCAATCAGCCCCAGCATTTT. The chain combines TRBV19 with TRBJ1-5; no definite D call. V was trimmed by 5 bases and J by 2 bases, leaving 7 bases between them. The CDR3 runs 13 residues. Germline V CDR1 and CDR2: LNHDA, SQIVND (reference sequence).

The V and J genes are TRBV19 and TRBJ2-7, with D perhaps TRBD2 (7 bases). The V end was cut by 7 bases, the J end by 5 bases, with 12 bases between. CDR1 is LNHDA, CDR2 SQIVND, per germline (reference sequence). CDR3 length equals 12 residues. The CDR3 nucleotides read TGTGCCAGTACCGCCGGGGGGCACGAGCAGTACTTC. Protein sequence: CASTAGGHEQYF.

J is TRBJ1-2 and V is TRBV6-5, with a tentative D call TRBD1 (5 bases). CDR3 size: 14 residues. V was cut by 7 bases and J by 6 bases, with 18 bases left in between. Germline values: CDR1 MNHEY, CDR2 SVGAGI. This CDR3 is CASTAGGPWDGYTF. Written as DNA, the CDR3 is TGTGCCAGCACCGCGGGGGGACCGTGGGATGGCTACACCTTC.

The CDR3 DNA follows: TGTGCCAGCTCGCCGGGACTAGCGGGAGTCGATGAGCAGTTCTTC. Its translation: CASSPGLAGVDEQFF. This chain uses TRBV18 with TRBJ2-1; the match to TRBD2 covers 14 bases. With 6 bases clipped from V and 8 bases from J, the junction kept 6 bases outside the gene matches. The germline CDR1 and CDR2 sequences are KGHSH and LQKENI. This CDR3 spans 15 amino acids. Looking up the rest from reference TRBV18 and TRBJ2-1 gives the full variable domain: NAGVMQNPRHLVRRRGQEARLRCSPMKGHSHVYWYRQLPEEGLKFMVYLQKENIIDESGMPKERFSAEFPKEGPSILRIQQVVRGDSAAYFCASSPGLAGVDEQFFGPGTRLTVL.

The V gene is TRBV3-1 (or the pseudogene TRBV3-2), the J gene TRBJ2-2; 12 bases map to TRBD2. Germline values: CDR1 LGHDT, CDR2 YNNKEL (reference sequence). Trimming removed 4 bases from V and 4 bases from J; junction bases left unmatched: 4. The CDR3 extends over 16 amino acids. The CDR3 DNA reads TGTGCCAGCAGCCGCCAGACTAGCGGGGGCACCGGGGAGCTGTTTTTT. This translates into CASSRQTSGGTGELFF.

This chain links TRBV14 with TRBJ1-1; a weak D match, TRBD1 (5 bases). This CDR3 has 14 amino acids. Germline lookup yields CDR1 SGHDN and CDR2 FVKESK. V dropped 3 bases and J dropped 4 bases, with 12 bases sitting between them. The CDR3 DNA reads TGTGCCAGCAGCCAGCAGGGAGGGATCACTGAAGCTTTCTTT. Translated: CASSQQGGITEAFF.

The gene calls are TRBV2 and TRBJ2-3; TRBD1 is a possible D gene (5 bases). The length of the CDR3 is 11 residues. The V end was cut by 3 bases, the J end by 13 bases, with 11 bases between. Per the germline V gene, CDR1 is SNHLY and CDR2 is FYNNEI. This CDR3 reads CASSEQGPEYF. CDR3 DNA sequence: TGTGCCAGCAGTGAGCAGGGCCCGGAGTATTTT. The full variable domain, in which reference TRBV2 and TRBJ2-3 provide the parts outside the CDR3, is EPEVTQTPSHQVTQMGQEVILRCVPISNHLYFYWYRQILGQKVEFLVSFYNNEISEKSEIFDDQFSVERPDGSNFTLKIRSTKLEDSAMYFCASSEQGPEYFGPGTRLTVL.

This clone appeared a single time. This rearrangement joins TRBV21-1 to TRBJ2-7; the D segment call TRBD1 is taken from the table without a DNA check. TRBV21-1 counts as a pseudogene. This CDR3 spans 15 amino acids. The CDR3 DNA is TGTGCCAGCAGCAAAAGGCTTGGCAGGACCTACGAGCAGTACTTC. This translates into CASSKRLGRTYEQYF.

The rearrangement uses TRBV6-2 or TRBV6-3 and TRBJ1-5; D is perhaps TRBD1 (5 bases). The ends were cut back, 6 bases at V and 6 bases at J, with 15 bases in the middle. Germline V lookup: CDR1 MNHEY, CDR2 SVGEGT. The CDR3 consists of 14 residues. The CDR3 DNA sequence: TGTGCCAGCAGCCCCCGGGGGGGGTCTCAGCCCCAGCATTTT. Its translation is CASSPRGGSQPQHF.

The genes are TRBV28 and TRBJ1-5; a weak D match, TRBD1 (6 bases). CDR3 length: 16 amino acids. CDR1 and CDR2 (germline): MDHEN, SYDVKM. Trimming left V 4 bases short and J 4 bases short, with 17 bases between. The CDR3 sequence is CASSSTQTGRNQPQHF. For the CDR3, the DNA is TGTGCCAGCAGTTCTACCCAGACAGGTCGTAATCAGCCCCAGCATTTT.

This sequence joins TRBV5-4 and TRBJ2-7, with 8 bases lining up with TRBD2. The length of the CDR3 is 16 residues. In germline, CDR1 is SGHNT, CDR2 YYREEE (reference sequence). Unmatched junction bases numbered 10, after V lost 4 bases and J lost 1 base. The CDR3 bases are TGTGCCAGCAGCACCCGACGGGGGGGCCTATCCTACGAGCAGTACTTC. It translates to CASSTRRGGLSYEQYF.

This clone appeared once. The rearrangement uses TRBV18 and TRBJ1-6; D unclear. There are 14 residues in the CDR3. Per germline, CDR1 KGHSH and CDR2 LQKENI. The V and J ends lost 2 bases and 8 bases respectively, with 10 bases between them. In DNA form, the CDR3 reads TGTGCCAGCTCACCAGAGGCGAGTTATTCACCCCTCCACTTT. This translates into CASSPEASYSPLHF.

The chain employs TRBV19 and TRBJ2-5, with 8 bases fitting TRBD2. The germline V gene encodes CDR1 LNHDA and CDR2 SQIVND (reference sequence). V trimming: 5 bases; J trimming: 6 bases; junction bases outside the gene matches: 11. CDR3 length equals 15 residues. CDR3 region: CASSLSGEVMKTQYF. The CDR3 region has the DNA TGTGCCAGTAGTCTTAGCGGGGAGGTTATGAAGACCCAGTACTTC.

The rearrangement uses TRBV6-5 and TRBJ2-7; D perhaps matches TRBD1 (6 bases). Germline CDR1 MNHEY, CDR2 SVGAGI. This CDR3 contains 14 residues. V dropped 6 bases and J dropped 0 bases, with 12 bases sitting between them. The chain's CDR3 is CASRDRDTSYEQYF. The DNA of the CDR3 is TGTGCCAGCAGGGACCGGGACACCTCCTACGAGCAGTACTTC.

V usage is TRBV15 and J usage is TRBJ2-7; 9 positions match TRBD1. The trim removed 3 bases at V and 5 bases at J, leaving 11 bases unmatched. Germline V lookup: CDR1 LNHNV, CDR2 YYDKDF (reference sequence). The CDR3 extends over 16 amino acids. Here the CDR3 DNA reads TGTGCCACCAGCAGTGGAAGCAGACAGGGGGACAACGAGCAGTACTTC. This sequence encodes CATSSGSRQGDNEQYF.

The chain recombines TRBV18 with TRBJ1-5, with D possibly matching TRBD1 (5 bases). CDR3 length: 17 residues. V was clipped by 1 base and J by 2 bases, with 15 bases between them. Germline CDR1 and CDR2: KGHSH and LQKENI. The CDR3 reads CASSPLETRGGNQPQHF. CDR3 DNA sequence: TGTGCCAGCTCACCACTCGAAACTCGGGGGGGCAATCAGCCCCAGCATTTT.

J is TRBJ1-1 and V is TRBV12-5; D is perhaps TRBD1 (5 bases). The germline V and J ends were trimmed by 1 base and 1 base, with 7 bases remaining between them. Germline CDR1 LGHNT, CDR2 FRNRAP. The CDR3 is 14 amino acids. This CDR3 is CASGLGQGNTEAFF. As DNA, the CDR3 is TGTGCTAGTGGTTTGGGCCAGGGGAACACTGAAGCTTTCTTT.

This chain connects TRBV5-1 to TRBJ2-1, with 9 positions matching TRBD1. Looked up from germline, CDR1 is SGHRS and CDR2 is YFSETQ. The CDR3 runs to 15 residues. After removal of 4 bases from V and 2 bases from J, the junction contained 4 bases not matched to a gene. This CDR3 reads CASSVTGGAYNEQFF. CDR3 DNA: TGCGCCAGCAGCGTAACAGGGGGCGCCTACAATGAGCAGTTCTTC.